This T cell receptor beta chain was profiled in a study of T cells in Graves' hyperthyroidism and ophthalmopathy. This CDR3 spans 15 amino acids. V lost 5 bases, J lost 0 bases, and 11 bases lay in between. The germline gives CDR1 SGHVS, CDR2 FNYEAQ. The CDR3 regions of TCR beta were amplified from RNA transcripts. A set of HTBI primers served as the primers for a first-round RT-PCR of the TCR CDR3. One entry per CDR3 protein, called by TCRdb with MiXCR from the multiplex PCR reads. The table lists 300,000 to 350,000 distinct CDR3 sequences, 15% to 20% of them singletons, with 15% to 17% in the top ten. This clonotype was seen repeatedly, ten times or more.

The clonotype originates from a woman between 40 and 55 years old with Graves' ophthalmopathy. The chain combines TRBV7-6 with TRBJ1-3; D perhaps matches TRBD1 (6 bases). The specimen sequenced was blood. CDR3 residues: CASSPGQFSGNTIYF. CDR3 nucleotide sequence: TGTGCCAGCAGCCCCGGACAGTTCTCTGGAAACACCATATATTTT.